This TCR beta chain derives from a study of shared clonotypes between healthy human individuals. Broader study findings: Non-shared clonotypes were found to have lower generation probabilities than the clonotypes that were shared by all four of the sorted-subset donors.

Sequenced by immunoSEQ multiplex PCR; TCRdb stores in-frame clones only, minus some. The table lists roughly 640,000 clones, 74% of them singletons, with under 2% in the top ten. CDR3 size: 15 residues. CDR1 and CDR2 from the germline V gene are MNHEY and SVGAGI. Trimming pared 6 bases from V and 3 bases from J, leaving 18 bases between. To note about this clone: Its target is unknown.

The gene calls are TRBV6-5 and TRBJ2-7; D is uncertain. The source is a woman in her twenties or thirties in good health. Sequencing input: memory CD4+ T cells sorted from blood. Specified subset: CD45RA-negative fraction. The CDR3 sequence is CASSPNQDRFYEQYF. The CDR3 DNA reads as TGTGCCAGCAGCCCAAATCAGGACCGCTTCTACGAGCAGTACTTC.